Below, one TCR beta chain is given with its context. Its antigen is undetermined. A multiplex PCR was run with 60 Vbeta primers and 13 Jbeta primers. The table came from immunoSEQ multiplex PCR; TCRdb's copy has only in-frame clones and leaves some out. The sample lists 180,000 or so clones, 82% occurring once. The sample belongs to a study of cytomegalovirus exposure and HLA in healthy donors. Germline assignment: CDR1 MNHEY and CDR2 SVGAGI. The CDR3 spans 13 residues. V lost 0 bases and J lost 11, with 13 bases in between. All the people who gave samples were healthy bone marrow donors. Regarding the study as a whole: The study had only CMV serostatus as immune exposure information. A later analysis appeared to link common viral pathogens to several of the most significant clusters. In a later analysis, HLA-associated TCR beta chains were more clonally expanded than equally common others.

Material for sequencing was PBMCs. The receptor was isolated from a man aged 40-55 years in good health and CMV-seronegative. V usage is TRBV6-5 and J usage is TRBJ2-5, with D possibly matching TRBD2 (6 bases). CDR3 bases: TGTGCCAGCAGTTACTCGGAGTGGGGGGAGCAGTACTTC. The encoded protein is CASSYSEWGEQYF.